This TCR beta chain derives from a study of T cells generated in artificial thymic organoids (dated by TCRdb to the late 2010s). A note on the overall study: The study compared the TCR alpha and beta CDR3 repertoires of CD8 single positive T cells derived from in vitro artificial thymic organoids against those of naive CD8 T cells from thymus and peripheral blood. The displayed repertoire sequencing data were described as being representative of three independent experiments. Overall study results and their limits: Physiological TCR clonotype diversity, comparable to that of thymic and blood naive CD8 T cells, was observed in organoid-derived CD8 single positive T cells.

To note about this clonotype: The clone's antigen remains unknown. Per-base qualities were not stored, and no clone one base away is much larger.

TCRalpha and TCRbeta libraries were amplified separately by semi-nested PCR with Advantage 2 and reverse primers in the TRAC or TRBC constant regions. First-strand cDNA synthesis used between about 3.5 and 500 ng of total RNA. TCR cDNA libraries were generated by 5'-RACE using the SMARTer PCR cDNA Synthesis kit, with a poly-dT primer employed for first-strand synthesis. The semi-nested reverse primers in the constant regions carried 5-nucleotide sample-specific barcodes, and the PCR products were cleaned up with the Zymo DNA Clean and Concentrator-5 kit. Up to ten barcoded samples were pooled, ligated to Illumina adaptors and sequenced as 2 x 150 bp paired-end reads on an Illumina MiSeq. The study's own analysis went as follows. Demultiplexed reads were aligned with BLAT to a custom library of all human TRAV, TRAJ, TRBV, TRBD and TRBJ combinations from IMGT. The best BLAT hits were picked using pslCDnaFilter (-maxAligns=1, -ignoreIntrons), and custom Perl scripts were used to calculate clonotype frequencies. In TCRdb, the public reads were trimmed at Q25 with fastp and aligned with MiXCR, with productive beta chains retained. One record per CDR3 amino acid sequence lists the most common genes and DNA. The V and J calls reflect TCRdb's pipeline rather than the authors' work. The sample includes about 5,600 distinct CDR3 sequences, with approximately 30% observed a single time. The ten largest account for about 2.4% of the sample.

The germline V gene (reference sequence) supplies CDR1 LGHDT and CDR2 YNNKEL. The CDR3 spans 13 residues, from the cysteine through the phenylalanine. Only the CDR3 region is kept as DNA, spanning 39 bases read in frame from base 1. V loses 1 base of germline sequence and J loses 0 bases, and the interval between the two ends is 4 bases. Healthy adult donors provided the non-mobilized peripheral blood. Primary CD8+ T cells were enriched by magnetic beads using the Miltenyi CD8+ T cell Isolation Kit. Naive CD8 T cells from blood were sorted by FACS as CD3+TCRalphabeta+CD8+CD45RO-CCR7+ cells prior to RNA extraction. For each sample, total RNA was purified from around 40,000 to 200,000 sorted cells using the RNeasy Micro kit, and RNA quality was checked on an Agilent RNA 6000 Nano chip.

The chain is encoded by TRBV3-1 joined to TRBJ2-7; confidence is insufficient to name the D gene. This sequence was found in a human donor who gave cord blood stem cells for thymic organoid culture, a cardiac surgery patient who gave postnatal thymus, or a blood donor (not recorded which). Sequencing used naive CD8+ T cells from blood. In light of the paper, this sample's cell subset or site label describes: CD3+TCRalphabeta+CD8SP T cells; for blood, CD45RO-CCR7+ naive CD8+ T cells. The DNA sequence is given as TGTGCCAGCAGCCAAGGGGTCTCCTACGAGCAGTACTTC. Its protein is CASSQGVSYEQYF.